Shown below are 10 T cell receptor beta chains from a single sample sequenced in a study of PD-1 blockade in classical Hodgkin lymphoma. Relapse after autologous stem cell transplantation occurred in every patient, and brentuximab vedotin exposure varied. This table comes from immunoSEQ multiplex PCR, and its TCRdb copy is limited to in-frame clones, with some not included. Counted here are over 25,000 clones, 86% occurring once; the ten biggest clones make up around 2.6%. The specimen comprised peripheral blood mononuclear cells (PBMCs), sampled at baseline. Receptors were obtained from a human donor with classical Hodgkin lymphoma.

This CDR3 reads CASDLDTQYF. CDR3 coding DNA: TGTGCCAGCGACTTAGATACGCAGTATTTT. This chain joins TRBV6-1 and TRBJ2-3; D unclear. The V gene's germline CDR1 is MNHNS and CDR2 SASEGT. The CDR3 runs to 10 residues. Trimming pared 8 bases from V and 5 bases from J, leaving 5 bases between.

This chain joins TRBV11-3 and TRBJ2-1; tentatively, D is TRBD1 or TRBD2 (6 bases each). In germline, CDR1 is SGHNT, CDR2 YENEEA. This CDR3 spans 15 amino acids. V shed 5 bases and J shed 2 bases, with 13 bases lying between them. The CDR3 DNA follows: TGTGCCAGCAGCAAAGAAGGGGGGACCTACAATGAGCAGTTCTTC. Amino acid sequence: CASSKEGGTYNEQFF.

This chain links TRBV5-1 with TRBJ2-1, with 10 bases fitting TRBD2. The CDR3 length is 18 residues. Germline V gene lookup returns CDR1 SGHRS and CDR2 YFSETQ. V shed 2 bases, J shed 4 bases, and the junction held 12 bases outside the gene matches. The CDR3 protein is CASSLRPRERGGYNEQFF. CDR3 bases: TGCGCCAGCAGCTTACGCCCGAGGGAGCGGGGGGGATACAATGAGCAGTTCTTC.

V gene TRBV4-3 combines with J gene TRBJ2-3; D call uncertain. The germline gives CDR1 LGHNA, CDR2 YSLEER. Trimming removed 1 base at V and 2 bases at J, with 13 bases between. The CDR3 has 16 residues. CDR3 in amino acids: CASSQGARGLTDTQYF. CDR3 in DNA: TGCGCCAGCAGCCAAGGGGCCAGAGGCCTCACAGATACGCAGTATTTT.

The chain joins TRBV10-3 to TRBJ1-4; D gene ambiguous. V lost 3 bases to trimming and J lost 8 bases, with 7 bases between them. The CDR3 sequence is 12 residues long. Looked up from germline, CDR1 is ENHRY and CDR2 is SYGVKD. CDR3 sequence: CAISDTGEKLFF. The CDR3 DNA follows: TGTGCCATCAGTGACACGGGGGAAAAACTGTTTTTT.

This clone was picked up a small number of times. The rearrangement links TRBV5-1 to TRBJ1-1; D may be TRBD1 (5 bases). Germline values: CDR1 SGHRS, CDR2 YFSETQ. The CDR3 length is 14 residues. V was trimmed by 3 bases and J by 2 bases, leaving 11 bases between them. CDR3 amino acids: CASSYQGLNTEAFF. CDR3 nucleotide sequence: TGCGCCAGCAGCTACCAGGGTCTCAACACTGAAGCTTTCTTT.

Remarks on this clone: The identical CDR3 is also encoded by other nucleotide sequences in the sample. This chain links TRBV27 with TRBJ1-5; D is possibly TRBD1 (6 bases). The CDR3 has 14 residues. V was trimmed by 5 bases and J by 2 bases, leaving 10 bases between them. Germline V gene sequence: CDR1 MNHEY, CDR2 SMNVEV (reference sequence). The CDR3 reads CASSPGVGNQPQHF. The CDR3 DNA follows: TGTGCCAGCAGTCCAGGGGTTGGCAATCAGCCCCAGCATTTT.

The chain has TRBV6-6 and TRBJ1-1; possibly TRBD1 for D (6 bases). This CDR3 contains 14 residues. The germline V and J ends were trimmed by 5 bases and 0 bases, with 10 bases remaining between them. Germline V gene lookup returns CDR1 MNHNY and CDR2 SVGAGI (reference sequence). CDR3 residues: CASSQRQVNTEAFF. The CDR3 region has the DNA TGTGCCAGCAGTCAGCGACAGGTGAACACTGAAGCTTTCTTT.

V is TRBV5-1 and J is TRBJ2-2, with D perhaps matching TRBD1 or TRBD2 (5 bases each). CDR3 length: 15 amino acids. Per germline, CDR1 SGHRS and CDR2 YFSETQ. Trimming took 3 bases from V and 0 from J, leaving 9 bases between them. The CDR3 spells CASSWDGSNTGELFF. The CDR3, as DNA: TGCGCCAGCAGCTGGGACGGCTCGAACACCGGGGAGCTGTTTTTT.

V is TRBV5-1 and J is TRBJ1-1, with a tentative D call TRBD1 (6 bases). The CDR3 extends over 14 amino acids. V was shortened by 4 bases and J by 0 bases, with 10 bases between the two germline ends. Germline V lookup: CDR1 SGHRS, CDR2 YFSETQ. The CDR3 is CASSAQGLNTEAFF. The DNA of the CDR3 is TGCGCCAGCAGCGCACAGGGTTTGAACACTGAAGCTTTCTTT.